This T cell receptor (beta chain) was retrieved from a study of T cell clonotyping in hematopoietic cell transplantation. Time point here: recipient sample about 28 days before transplant, after cytoreduction. The germline V gene has CDR1 PRHDT and CDR2 FYEKMQ (reference sequence). The CDR3 totals 17 residues. Trimming pared 4 bases from V and 0 bases from J, leaving 16 bases between. The table came from immunoSEQ multiplex PCR; TCRdb's copy has only in-frame clones and leaves some out. The data hold some 76,000 clones, with 90% to 96% observed a single time. The input for sequencing was peripheral blood mononuclear cells, taken before stem cell transplant. The source of this sequence is a woman between 50 and 59 years old with acute myeloid leukemia. Some clones in this sample may be carry-over from other donors' samples. The chain has TRBV13 and TRBJ2-4, with a weak D call TRBD1 (5 bases). The CDR3 sequence is CASSYLRVREAKNIQYF. In DNA form, the CDR3 reads TGTGCCAGCAGCTATCTCAGGGTAAGGGAAGCCAAAAACATTCAGTACTTC.